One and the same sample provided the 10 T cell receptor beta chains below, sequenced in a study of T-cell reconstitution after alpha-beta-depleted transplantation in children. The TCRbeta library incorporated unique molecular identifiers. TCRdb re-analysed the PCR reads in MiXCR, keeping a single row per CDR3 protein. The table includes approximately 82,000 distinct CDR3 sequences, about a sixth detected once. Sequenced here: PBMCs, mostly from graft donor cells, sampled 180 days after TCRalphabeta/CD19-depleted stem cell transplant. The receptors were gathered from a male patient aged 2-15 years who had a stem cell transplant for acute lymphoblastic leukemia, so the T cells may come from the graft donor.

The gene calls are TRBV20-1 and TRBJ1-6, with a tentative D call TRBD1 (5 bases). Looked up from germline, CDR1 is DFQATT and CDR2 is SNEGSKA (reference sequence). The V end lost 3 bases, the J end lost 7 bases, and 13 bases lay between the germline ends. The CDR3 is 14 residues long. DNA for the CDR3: TGCAGTGCTAGGGATCGGGGGGTAAATTCACCCCTCCACTTT. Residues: CSARDRGVNSPLHF.

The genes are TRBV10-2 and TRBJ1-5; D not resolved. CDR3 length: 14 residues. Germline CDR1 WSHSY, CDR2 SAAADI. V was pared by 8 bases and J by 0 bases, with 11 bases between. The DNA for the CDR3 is TGCGCCAGCCGTGGAGAGACTAGCAATCAGCCCCAGCATTTT. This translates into CASRGETSNQPQHF.

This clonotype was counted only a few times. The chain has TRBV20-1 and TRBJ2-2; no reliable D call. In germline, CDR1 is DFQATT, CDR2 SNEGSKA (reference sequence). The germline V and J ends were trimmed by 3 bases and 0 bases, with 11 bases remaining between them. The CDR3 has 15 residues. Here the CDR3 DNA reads TGCAGTGCTAGCGGCGTCTCCGCGAACACCGGGGAGCTGTTTTTT. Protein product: CSASGVSANTGELFF.

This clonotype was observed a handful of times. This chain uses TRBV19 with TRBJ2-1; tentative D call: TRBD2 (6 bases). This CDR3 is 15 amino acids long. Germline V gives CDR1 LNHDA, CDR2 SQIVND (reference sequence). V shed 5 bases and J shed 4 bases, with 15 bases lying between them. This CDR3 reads CASSEGGKAYNEQFF. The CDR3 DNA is TGTGCCAGTAGTGAGGGCGGGAAGGCATACAATGAGCAGTTCTTC.

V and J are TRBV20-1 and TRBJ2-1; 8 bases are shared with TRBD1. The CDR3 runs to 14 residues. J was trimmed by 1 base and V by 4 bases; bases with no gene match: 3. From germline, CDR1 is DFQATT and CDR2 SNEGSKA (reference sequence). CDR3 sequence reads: CSATGGGSYNEQFF. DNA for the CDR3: TGCAGTGCTACAGGGGGCGGGTCCTACAATGAGCAGTTCTTC.

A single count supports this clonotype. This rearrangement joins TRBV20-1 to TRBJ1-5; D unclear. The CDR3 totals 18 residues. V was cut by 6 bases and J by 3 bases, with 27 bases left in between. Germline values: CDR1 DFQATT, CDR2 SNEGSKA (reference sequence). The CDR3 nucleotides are TGCAGTGCAGAGATCCGCACCGAAGGACCTCGTGCCAATCAGCCCCAGCATTTT. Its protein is CSAEIRTEGPRANQPQHF.

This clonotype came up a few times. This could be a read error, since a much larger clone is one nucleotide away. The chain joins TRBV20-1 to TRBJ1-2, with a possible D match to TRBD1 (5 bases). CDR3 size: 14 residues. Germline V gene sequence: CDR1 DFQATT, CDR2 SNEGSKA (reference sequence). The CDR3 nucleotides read TGCAGTGCTAGAGATACAGGAACTAACTATGGCGACACCTTC. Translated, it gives CSARDTGTNYGDTF.

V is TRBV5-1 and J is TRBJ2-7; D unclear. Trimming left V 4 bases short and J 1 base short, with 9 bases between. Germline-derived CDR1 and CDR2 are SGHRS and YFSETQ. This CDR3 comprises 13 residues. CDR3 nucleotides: TGCGCCAGCAGCCCCGGGTCTTCCTACGAGCAGTACTTC. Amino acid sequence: CASSPGSSYEQYF.

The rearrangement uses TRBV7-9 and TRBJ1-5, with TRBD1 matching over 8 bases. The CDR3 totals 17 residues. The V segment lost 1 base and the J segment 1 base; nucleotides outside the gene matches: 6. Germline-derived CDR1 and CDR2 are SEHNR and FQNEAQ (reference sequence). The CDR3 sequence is CASSLGTGYRSNQPQHF. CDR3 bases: TGTGCCAGCAGCTTAGGGACAGGGTATCGGAGCAATCAGCCCCAGCATTTT.

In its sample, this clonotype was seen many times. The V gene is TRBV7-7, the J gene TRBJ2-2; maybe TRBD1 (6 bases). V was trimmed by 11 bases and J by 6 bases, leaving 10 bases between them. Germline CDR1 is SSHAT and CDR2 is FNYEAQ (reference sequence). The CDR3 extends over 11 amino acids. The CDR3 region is CAWGRPGELFF. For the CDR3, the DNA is TGTGCCTGGGGGCGTCCCGGGGAGCTGTTTTTT. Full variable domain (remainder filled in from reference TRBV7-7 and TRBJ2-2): GAGVSQSPRYKVTKRGQDVTLRCDPISSHATLYWYQQALGQGPEFLTYFNYEAQPDKSGLPSDRFSAERPEGSISTLTIQRTEQRDSAMYRCAWGRPGELFFGEGSRLTVL.